This T cell receptor beta chain was identified in a study of T-cell reconstitution after alpha-beta-depleted transplantation in children. A TCRbeta library incorporating unique molecular identifiers was prepared. TCRdb called the PCR reads again in MiXCR, with one record for every CDR3 protein. The data show about 110,000 distinct CDR3 sequences, with under 13% seen just once and 30% to 35% held by the top ten. Germline CDR1 is SGHDT and CDR2 is YYEEEE. Between the trimmed V and J ends, which lost 0 bases and 4 bases, there was a span of 7 bases. The CDR3 is 13 amino acids. This clonotype came up many times.

The specimen was PBMCs, collected before TCRalphabeta/CD19-depleted stem cell transplant. V usage is TRBV5-6 and J usage is TRBJ2-5, with D perhaps matching TRBD2 (5 bases). The origin of this receptor is a boy aged 2 to 10 with acute lymphoblastic leukemia, due to receive a stem cell transplant. The CDR3 DNA reads as TGTGCCAGCAGCTTGGCGGGGTTAGAGACCCAGTACTTC. Translated: CASSLAGLETQYF.